Listed below are T cell receptor beta chains from one sample, sequenced in a study of early T cells in non-severe SARS-CoV-2 infection. MiXCR, run by TCRdb on the 5' RACE reads, gives a single entry per CDR3 protein. Among roughly 24,000 distinct CDR3 sequences listed, roughly 4.7% were seen once. The sample comprised whole blood. All receptors derive from an adult who was a healthcare worker with PCR-confirmed SARS-CoV-2 infection or an uninfected control (not recorded which). CDR3s include the opening cysteine and the closing phenylalanine or tryptophan.

TRBJ2-5 | TRBV5-1 | CASSAGDSPETQYF
TRBJ1-5 | TRBV18 | CASSPSGVRSNQPQHF
TRBJ1-6 | TRBV7-2 | CASSKVGRILSPLHF
TRBJ1-1 | TRBV5-1 | CASSWDRGPEAFF
TRBJ1-2 | TRBV12-3/TRBV12-4 | CASSSTGANYGYTF
TRBJ1-1 | TRBV29-1 | CSSEGFGNTEAFF
TRBJ2-7 | TRBV28 | CASRGLSYEQYF
TRBJ2-1 | TRBV28 | CASSSAGTSGGRKQFF
TRBJ2-7 | TRBV6-4 | CASSDREGEQYF
TRBJ2-3 | TRBV12-3/TRBV12-4 | CASSLGAPDTQYF
TRBJ2-4 | TRBV29-1 | CSVDEGDGKNIQYF
TRBJ2-1 | TRBV10-1 | CASSESVYKPYNEQFF
TRBJ1-1 | TRBV2 | CASRLNTEAFF
TRBJ1-1 | TRBV7-9 | CASSLDGGTEAFF
TRBJ1-1 | TRBV27 | CASFRLGQALLGITEAFF
TRBJ1-5 | TRBV20-1 | CSARVTTNQPQHF
TRBJ1-2 | TRBV6-1 | CASSVLDLLGYGYTF
TRBJ2-3 | TRBV29-1 | CSVEVAGKDTQYF
TRBJ2-7 | TRBV7-9 | CASSSSVPSYEQYF
TRBJ2-5 | TRBV19 | CASSIDRTAQETQYF
TRBJ2-1 | TRBV3-1 | CASSQVRRLYNEQFF
TRBJ1-2 | TRBV10-3 | CATGTPDSYGYTF
TRBJ2-7 | TRBV12-3/TRBV12-4 | CASSFQLSYEQYF
TRBJ1-2 | TRBV2 | CASSERRPYGYTF
TRBJ2-1 | TRBV19 | CASNGVAAQFF
TRBJ1-5 | TRBV7-2 | CASSLAYQPQHF
TRBJ1-6 | TRBV3-1 | CASSHRDRSGSPLHF
TRBJ2-3 | TRBV19 | CASSAPRGAFTDTQYF
TRBJ2-3 | TRBV11-3 | CASSLDRGGTTDTQYF
TRBJ2-5 | TRBV18 | CASSPRDMGETQYF
TRBJ2-7 | TRBV7-2 | CASSPGGGYYEQYF
TRBJ2-7 | TRBV7-9 | CASSNRDRASYEQYF
TRBJ1-1 | TRBV14 | CASSPPWQGRGTEAFF
TRBJ1-2 | TRBV20-1 | CSARDDLRDYGYTF
TRBJ2-1 | TRBV19 | CASSPQHYNEQFF
TRBJ2-7 | TRBV2 | CASLGQFSRYEQYF
TRBJ2-2 | TRBV19 | CASSITGGATGELFF
TRBJ1-1 | TRBV20-1 | CSAQGSGNTEAFF
TRBJ2-3 | TRBV6-4 | CASSDSWRLGGADTQYF
TRBJ2-1 | TRBV20-1 | CSASKGLGEQFF
TRBJ2-5 | TRBV7-6 | CASSLGRRQETQYF
TRBJ1-5 | TRBV4-1 | CASSEERQGGNQPQHF
TRBJ1-1 | TRBV18 | CASSPGAEAFF
TRBJ1-2 | TRBV7-6 | CASSPRTGDRGYTF
TRBJ1-1 | TRBV7-2 | CASSFDRGNTEAFF
TRBJ2-3 | TRBV4-2 | CASGARTTDTQYF
TRBJ1-5 | TRBV6-1 | CASAGGSNQPQHF
TRBJ1-5 | TRBV6-4 | CASSHPRDSNQPQHF
TRBJ2-6 | TRBV28 | CGTFWANVLTF
TRBJ1-3 | TRBV5-1 | CASSLKGADGNTIYF